A selection of T cell receptor beta chains follows, all from one sample in a study of blood T cell repertoires in COVID-19. Assay used: immunoSEQ multiplex PCR; TCRdb lists only in-frame clones, some missing. The sample consists of 430,000 or so clones, about 88% of them appearing once. The sample comprised PBMCs or T cells enriched from blood (not recorded which). Receptors were obtained from a woman under 30 who had been exposed to COVID-19. Both conserved end residues are part of each CDR3. D genes are given only for firm matches. Clone size, where shown, is once, few, many, or a class for clones that have expanded.

>TRBV3-1/TRBV3-2|TRBD2|NA|TRBJ2-3
TGTGCCAGCGGGACTAGAGGCCCAGATACGCAGTATTTT
CASGTRGPDTQYF
>TRBV9|NA|NA|TRBJ2-5
TGTGCCAGCAGCGCGGAGGACAGCAAAGAGACCCAGTACTTC
CASSAEDSKETQYF
>TRBV5-1|NA|NA|TRBJ2-7
TGCGCCAGCAGTTACAGGGGGGGTACCCGCGAGCAGTACTTC
CASSYRGGTREQYF
>TRBV7-9|NA|NA|TRBJ2-7
TGTGCCAGCAGCTTAAAAGGGGCCCACGAGCAGTACTTC
CASSLKGAHEQYF
>TRBV6-5|TRBD1|NA|TRBJ2-5
TGTGCCAGCAGCGGGACAGTCCAAGAGACCCAGTACTTC
CASSGTVQETQYF
>TRBV25-1|TRBD1|once|TRBJ1-1
TGTGCCAGCAGTGAATATGGAGGCAGGGGGCTCCGGAACACTGAAGCTTTCTTT
CASSEYGGRGLRNTEAFF
>TRBV5-5|NA|NA|TRBJ2-2
TGTGCCAGCAGCTTGTTGGCTAGGGGTTCCACCGGGGAGCTGTTTTTT
CASSLLARGSTGELFF
>TRBV5-1|TRBD1|few|TRBJ1-6
TGCGCCAGCAGCTTGGTTTATACAGGACAGGGGGCTTCACCCCTCCACTTT
CASSLVYTGQGASPLHF
>TRBV6-4|NA|NA|TRBJ1-1
TGTGCCAGCAGTGACTCGTTGTGGGCAGATGCCAGGAAAGCTTTCTTT
CASSDSLWADARKAFF
>TRBV7-2|TRBD2|NA|TRBJ2-3
TGTGCCAGCAGCTTAGTGGGGCTAGCGGGAGACAGCGACTTGGATACGCAGTATTTT
CASSLVGLAGDSDLDTQYF
>TRBV29-1|TRBD1|NA|TRBJ2-1
TGCAGCGTTGAACAGGGGGCATCCTACAATGAGCAGTTCTTC
CSVEQGASYNEQFF
>TRBV7-2|NA|NA|TRBJ2-2
TGTGCCAGCAGCCCCAGCGACACCGGGGAGCTGTTTTTT
CASSPSDTGELFF
>TRBV2|TRBD1|NA|TRBJ1-1
TGTGCCAGCAGTCGGACAGGGGGCTATACTGAAGCTTTCTTT
CASSRTGGYTEAFF
>TRBV7-9|NA|NA|TRBJ2-3
TGTGCCAGCAGGCCACAGGGCACAGATACGCAGTATTTT
CASRPQGTDTQYF
>TRBV7-2|TRBD1|NA|TRBJ1-2
TGTGCCAGCAGGAGACCATTACAGGGGTCGGCCTATGGCTACACCTTC
CASRRPLQGSAYGYTF
>TRBV2|TRBD2|NA|TRBJ2-3
TGTGCCAGCAGTGGAGCGGGAGTTCGCACAGATACGCAGTATTTT
CASSGAGVRTDTQYF
>TRBV28|TRBD1|once|TRBJ2-7
TGTGCCAGCAGTTCCATACAGGGGGCGCGACACGAGCAGTACTTC
CASSSIQGARHEQYF
>TRBV2|TRBD2|NA|TRBJ2-7
TGTGCCAGCAACCGTGATGGGACTAGCGGGTTATCCTACGAGCAGTACTTC
CASNRDGTSGLSYEQYF
>TRBV6-5|TRBD1|once|TRBJ1-1
TGTGCCAGCAGCAGGGACAGGGGATTGAACACTGAAGCTTTCTTT
CASSRDRGLNTEAFF
>TRBV4-1|NA|NA|TRBJ1-1
TGCGCCAGCAGCCAAGTTCAGGGTATGAACACTGAAGCTTTCTTT
CASSQVQGMNTEAFF
>TRBV19|NA|NA|TRBJ1-6
TGTGCCAGTAGCCTCCGGACAGCTTATAATTCACCCCTCCACTTT
CASSLRTAYNSPLHF
>TRBV28|TRBD1|NA|TRBJ1-1
TGTGCCAGCAGGCCAACAGGGGGCATCACTGAAGCTTTCTTT
CASRPTGGITEAFF
>TRBV11-2|TRBD1|NA|TRBJ1-6
TGTGCCAGCAGCTTAGATCGGGGCAGGGGGCAGTCACCCCTCCACTTT
CASSLDRGRGQSPLHF
>TRBV19|TRBD1|NA|TRBJ2-2
TGTGCCAGTAGTATCCGGACAGGGAACACCGGGGAGCTGTTTTTT
CASSIRTGNTGELFF